This TCR beta chain was captured by sequencing in a study of radiotherapy plus CTLA-4 blockade in lung cancer. Study-level background: Objective responses emerged in under 20% of patients, and 30% to 40% attained disease control.

Participants had chemo-refractory metastatic non-small-cell lung cancer and were treated with focal radiation plus ipilimumab CTLA-4 blockade. Germline CDR1 is GTSNPN and CDR2 is SVGIG (reference sequence). V lost 3 bases and J 0 bases, leaving 10 bases between the germline ends. The CDR3 has 14 residues. Using immunoSEQ multiplex PCR, the repertoire was profiled, and TCRdb retains in-frame clones only, with some absent. Of 50,000 to 65,000 clones in the sample, 77% were seen once. This specimen consisted of peripheral blood, obtained from a patient treated with radiotherapy plus ipilimumab. The clonotype was recovered from a human donor with non-small cell lung cancer whose response to radiotherapy plus ipilimumab could not be evaluated. The rearrangement uses TRBV30 and TRBJ2-3, with D uncertain. The CDR3: CAWSGTLSTDTQYF. The CDR3, as DNA: TGTGCCTGGAGCGGTACCCTTAGCACAGATACGCAGTATTTT.